This is a list of T cell receptor beta chains from one sample in a study of T cell responses to AZD1222 COVID-19 vaccine. Assay: immunoSEQ multiplex PCR; the TCRdb copy retains only in-frame clones and omits some. The data hold some 180,000 clones, with 80% to 95% observed a single time. The specimen comprised peripheral blood, sampled 28 days after the second AZD1222 dose. The receptor set was obtained from an adult who received the AZD1222 COVID-19 vaccine. Each CDR3 is given without its conserved first and last residue. Fields, in order: J gene, V gene, CDR3 protein.

J gene: TRBJ1-1; V gene: TRBV5-1; CDR3 protein: ASSLVGETEAF
J gene: TRBJ2-1; V gene: TRBV5-4; CDR3 protein: ASSHSGGATYNEQF
J gene: TRBJ2-7; V gene: TRBV29-1; CDR3 protein: SASGTSYEQY
J gene: TRBJ2-1; V gene: TRBV12-3/TRBV12-4; CDR3 protein: ASSLYRGNEQF
J gene: TRBJ1-1; V gene: TRBV2; CDR3 protein: ASRQDRVVNTEAF
J gene: TRBJ2-2; V gene: TRBV5-1; CDR3 protein: ASSLVGGSAGELF
J gene: TRBJ1-1; V gene: TRBV24-1; CDR3 protein: ATSDPGTTEAF
J gene: TRBJ1-4; V gene: TRBV29-1; CDR3 protein: SVAPTGGVEKLF
J gene: TRBJ1-1; V gene: TRBV5-5; CDR3 protein: ASSLQQGGRLGTEAF
J gene: TRBJ1-4; V gene: TRBV6-5; CDR3 protein: ASSNRGVEKLF
J gene: TRBJ2-1; V gene: TRBV19; CDR3 protein: ASSFDRDRVSNEQF
J gene: TRBJ2-2; V gene: TRBV11-2; CDR3 protein: ASSLELAGVTGELF
J gene: TRBJ2-6; V gene: TRBV18; CDR3 protein: ASSPTSRSGANVLT
J gene: TRBJ1-1; V gene: TRBV7-2; CDR3 protein: ASSPQPTGGNTEAF
J gene: TRBJ1-1; V gene: TRBV10-2; CDR3 protein: ASSRDRVEAF
J gene: TRBJ1-5; V gene: TRBV6-6; CDR3 protein: ASSYSRPGGHQPQH
J gene: TRBJ2-7; V gene: TRBV4-1; CDR3 protein: ASSQDPERPYEQY
J gene: TRBJ2-1; V gene: TRBV19; CDR3 protein: ASSMGRHEQF
J gene: TRBJ2-1; V gene: TRBV27; CDR3 protein: ASSLSYGSSYNEQF
J gene: TRBJ2-2; V gene: TRBV2; CDR3 protein: ASSSTGTRNTGELF
J gene: TRBJ1-2; V gene: TRBV7-9; CDR3 protein: ASSLGEGGYGYT
J gene: TRBJ1-6; V gene: TRBV21-1; CDR3 protein: ASSKVGDRGHNSPLH
J gene: TRBJ1-2; V gene: TRBV19; CDR3 protein: ASSETGVYGYT
J gene: TRBJ1-6; V gene: TRBV7-6; CDR3 protein: ASSLNSYNSPLH
J gene: TRBJ1-1; V gene: TRBV19; CDR3 protein: ASGDRANTEAF
J gene: TRBJ2-1; V gene: TRBV2; CDR3 protein: ASIGNEQF
J gene: TRBJ1-5; V gene: TRBV5-1; CDR3 protein: ASSPGTVSNQPQH
J gene: TRBJ1-2; V gene: TRBV18; CDR3 protein: ASSTDRVYGYT
J gene: TRBJ1-1; V gene: TRBV5-1; CDR3 protein: ASSLGQIMNTEAF
J gene: TRBJ2-1; V gene: TRBV7-9; CDR3 protein: ASSTSSGFYNEQF
J gene: TRBJ1-5; V gene: TRBV19; CDR3 protein: ASRLGTGGNQPQH
J gene: TRBJ1-1; V gene: TRBV7-9; CDR3 protein: ASSLAGGQGNTEAF
J gene: TRBJ1-6; V gene: TRBV6-6; CDR3 protein: ASVPDRGRGSPLH
J gene: TRBJ2-5; V gene: TRBV29-1; CDR3 protein: SVPGGETQY
J gene: TRBJ1-1; V gene: TRBV4-2; CDR3 protein: ASSQDENTEAF
J gene: TRBJ1-2; V gene: TRBV10-3; CDR3 protein: AISEQGYGYT
J gene: TRBJ1-2; V gene: TRBV14; CDR3 protein: ASGTGYGYT
J gene: TRBJ1-2; V gene: TRBV19; CDR3 protein: ASSIVQGYGYT
J gene: TRBJ2-1; V gene: TRBV6-5; CDR3 protein: ATLPGHSSYNEQF
J gene: TRBJ1-1; V gene: TRBV2; CDR3 protein: ASSTGTTTPNTEAF
J gene: TRBJ1-5; V gene: TRBV5-8; CDR3 protein: ASSMEVRGRDQPQH
J gene: TRBJ1-2; V gene: TRBV27; CDR3 protein: ASTTRQGGSYT
J gene: TRBJ2-2; V gene: TRBV11-2; CDR3 protein: ASSLVGELF
J gene: TRBJ1-5; V gene: TRBV11-2; CDR3 protein: ASSLDWSGRQPQH
J gene: TRBJ1-2; V gene: TRBV5-4; CDR3 protein: ASRSRRDSANYGYT
J gene: TRBJ1-1; V gene: TRBV9; CDR3 protein: ASSPTGMNTEAF
J gene: TRBJ1-1; V gene: TRBV2; CDR3 protein: ASSLGLGGYTEAF
J gene: TRBJ2-7; V gene: TRBV3-1/TRBV3-2; CDR3 protein: ASSRSGGEQY
J gene: TRBJ1-1; V gene: TRBV5-1; CDR3 protein: ASSLETGMNTEAF
J gene: TRBJ2-3; V gene: TRBV5-4; CDR3 protein: ASSRRQGLLGDTQY
J gene: TRBJ2-3; V gene: TRBV10-3; CDR3 protein: AISENPGTGMTGGYTDTQY
J gene: TRBJ2-5; V gene: TRBV6-2/TRBV6-3; CDR3 protein: ASSYAHPLY
J gene: TRBJ2-3; V gene: TRBV18; CDR3 protein: ASSRLNPDTQY
J gene: TRBJ2-2; V gene: TRBV7-3; CDR3 protein: ASSPRRESYTGELF
J gene: TRBJ1-2; V gene: TRBV12-3/TRBV12-4; CDR3 protein: ASSLGAAYGYT
J gene: TRBJ1-2; V gene: TRBV6-5; CDR3 protein: ASYAGEGYT
J gene: TRBJ1-3; V gene: TRBV18; CDR3 protein: ASSPPQGSGNTIY
J gene: TRBJ2-7; V gene: TRBV5-3; CDR3 protein: ARSRTSGTYEQY